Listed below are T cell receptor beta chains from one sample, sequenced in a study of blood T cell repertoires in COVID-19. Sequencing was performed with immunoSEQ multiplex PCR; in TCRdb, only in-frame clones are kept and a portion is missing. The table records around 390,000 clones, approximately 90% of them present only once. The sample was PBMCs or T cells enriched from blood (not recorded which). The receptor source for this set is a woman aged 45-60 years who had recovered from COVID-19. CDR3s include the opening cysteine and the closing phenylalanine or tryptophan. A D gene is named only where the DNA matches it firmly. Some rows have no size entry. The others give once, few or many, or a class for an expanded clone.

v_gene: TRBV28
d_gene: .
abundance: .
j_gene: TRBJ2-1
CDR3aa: CASSPPEGNEQFF
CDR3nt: TGTGCCAGCAGTCCCCCAGAGGGCAATGAGCAGTTCTTC

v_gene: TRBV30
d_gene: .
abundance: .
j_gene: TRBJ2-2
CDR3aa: CAWSPEDTGELFF
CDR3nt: TGTGCCTGGAGTCCAGAAGACACCGGGGAGCTGTTTTTT

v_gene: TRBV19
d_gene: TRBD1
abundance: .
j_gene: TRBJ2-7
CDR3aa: CASSPSGTGPYEQYF
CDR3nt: TGTGCCAGTAGTCCCTCAGGGACAGGACCCTACGAGCAGTACTTC

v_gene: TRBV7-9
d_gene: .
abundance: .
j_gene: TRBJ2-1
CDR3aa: CASSPGGGASYNEQFF
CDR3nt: TGTGCCAGCAGCCCCGGCGGGGGCGCCTCCTACAATGAGCAGTTCTTC

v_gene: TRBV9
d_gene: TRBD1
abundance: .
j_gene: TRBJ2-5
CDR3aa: CASSVAGGQVVETQYF
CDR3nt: TGTGCCAGCAGCGTAGCTGGGGGACAGGTTGTGGAGACCCAGTACTTC

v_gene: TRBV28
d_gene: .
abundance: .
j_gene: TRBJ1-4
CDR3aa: CAARGGGGKLFF
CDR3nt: TGTGCCGCAAGGGGCGGGGGGGGAAAACTGTTTTTT

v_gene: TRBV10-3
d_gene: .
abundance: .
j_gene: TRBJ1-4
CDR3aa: CAISEAAGRREKLFF
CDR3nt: TGTGCCATCAGTGAGGCGGCAGGGCGTCGGGAAAAACTGTTTTTT

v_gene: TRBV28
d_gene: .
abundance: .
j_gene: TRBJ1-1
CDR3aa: CASSLSPRRNTEAFF
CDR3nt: TGTGCCAGCAGTTTATCCCCCCGGAGGAACACTGAAGCTTTCTTT

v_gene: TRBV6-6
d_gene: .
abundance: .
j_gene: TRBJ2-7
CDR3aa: CASSYFQTAYEQYF
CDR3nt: TGTGCCAGCAGTTACTTTCAAACAGCCTACGAGCAGTACTTC

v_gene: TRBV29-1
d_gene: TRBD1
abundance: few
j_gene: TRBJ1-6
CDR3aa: CSAADRTNSPLHF
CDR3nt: TGCAGCGCTGCGGACAGGACGAATTCACCCCTCCACTTT

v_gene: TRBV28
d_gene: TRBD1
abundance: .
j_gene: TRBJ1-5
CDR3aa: CVTGEVSGQPQHF
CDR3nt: TGTGTTACAGGGGAGGTATCTGGTCAGCCCCAGCATTTT

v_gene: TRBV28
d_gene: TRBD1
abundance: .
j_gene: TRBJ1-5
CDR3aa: CASSQGPTGVNQPQHF
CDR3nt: TGTGCCAGCAGTCAGGGACCGACAGGGGTGAATCAGCCCCAGCATTTT

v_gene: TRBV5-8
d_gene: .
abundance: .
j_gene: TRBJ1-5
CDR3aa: CASSLARGSNQPQHF
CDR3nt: TGTGCCAGCAGCTTGGCCAGGGGTAGCAATCAGCCCCAGCATTTT

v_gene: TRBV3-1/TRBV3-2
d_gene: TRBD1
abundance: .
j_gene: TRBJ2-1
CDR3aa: CASSIRTGNNEQFF
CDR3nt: TGTGCCAGCAGTATTCGGACAGGGAACAATGAGCAGTTCTTC

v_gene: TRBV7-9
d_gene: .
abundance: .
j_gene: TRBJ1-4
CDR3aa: CASSLLKEKLFF
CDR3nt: TGTGCCAGCAGCCTATTAAAAGAAAAACTGTTTTTT

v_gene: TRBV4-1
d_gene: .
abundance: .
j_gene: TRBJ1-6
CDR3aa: CASSPDTSSYNSPLHF
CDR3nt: TGCGCCAGCAGCCCGGACACGAGCTCCTATAATTCACCCCTCCACTTT

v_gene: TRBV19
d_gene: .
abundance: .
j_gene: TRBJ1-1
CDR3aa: CASSIAPQVNTEAFF
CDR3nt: TGTGCCAGTAGTATAGCCCCCCAGGTGAACACTGAAGCTTTCTTT

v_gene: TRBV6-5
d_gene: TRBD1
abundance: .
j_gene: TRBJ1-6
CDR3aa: CASKGQGLNNSPLHF
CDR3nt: TGTGCCAGCAAAGGACAGGGGTTGAATAATTCACCCCTCCACTTT

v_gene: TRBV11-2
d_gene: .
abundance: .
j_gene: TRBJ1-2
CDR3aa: CASSSSGDGYGYTF
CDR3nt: TGTGCCAGCAGCTCATCAGGGGACGGGTATGGCTACACCTTC

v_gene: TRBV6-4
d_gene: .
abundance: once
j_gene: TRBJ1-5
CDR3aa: CASAKRDGNQPQHF
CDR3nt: TGTGCCAGCGCTAAGAGGGATGGCAATCAGCCCCAGCATTTT

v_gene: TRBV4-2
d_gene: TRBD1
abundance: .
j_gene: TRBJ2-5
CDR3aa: CASSQPGQGEGETQYF
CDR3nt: TGTGCCAGCAGCCAACCGGGACAGGGAGAGGGAGAGACCCAGTACTTC

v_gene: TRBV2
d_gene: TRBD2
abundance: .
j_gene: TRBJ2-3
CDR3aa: CASMGLAGGLASSTDTQYF
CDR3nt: TGTGCCAGCATGGGATTGGCGGGCGGACTAGCGTCTAGCACAGATACGCAGTATTTT

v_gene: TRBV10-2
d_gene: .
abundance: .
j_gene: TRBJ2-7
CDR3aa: CASSDQYRDPQYEQYF
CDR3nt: TGCGCCAGCAGTGACCAATACAGGGACCCACAATACGAGCAGTACTTC

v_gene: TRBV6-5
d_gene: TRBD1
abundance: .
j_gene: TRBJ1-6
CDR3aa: CASSYTGGFGSPLHF
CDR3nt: TGTGCCAGCAGTTACACAGGGGGCTTTGGGTCACCCCTCCACTTT

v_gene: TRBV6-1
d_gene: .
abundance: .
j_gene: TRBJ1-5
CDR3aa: CASSELGGGSNQPQHF
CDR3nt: TGTGCCAGCAGTGAACTAGGGGGTGGAAGCAATCAGCCCCAGCATTTT

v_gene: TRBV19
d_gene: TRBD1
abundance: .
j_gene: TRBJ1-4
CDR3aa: CASSWRGRPDEKLFF
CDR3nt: TGTGCCAGTAGTTGGAGGGGGCGCCCGGATGAAAAACTGTTTTTT

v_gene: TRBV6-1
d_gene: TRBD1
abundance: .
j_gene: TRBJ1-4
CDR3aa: CASSESGTGGEKLFF
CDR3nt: TGTGCCAGCAGTGAGTCGGGGACAGGGGGCGAAAAACTGTTTTTT

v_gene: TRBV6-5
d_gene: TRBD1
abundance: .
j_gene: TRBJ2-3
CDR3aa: CASRGLTGSGDTQYF
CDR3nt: TGTGCCAGCAGGGGGTTGACAGGGTCGGGAGATACGCAGTATTTT

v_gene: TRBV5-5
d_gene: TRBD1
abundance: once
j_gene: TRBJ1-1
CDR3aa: CASSLQGDTEAFF
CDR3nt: TGTGCCAGCAGCTTGCAGGGGGACACTGAAGCTTTCTTT

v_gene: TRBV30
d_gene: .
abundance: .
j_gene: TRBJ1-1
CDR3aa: CAWSGTRGGGAFF
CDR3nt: TGTGCCTGGAGTGGCACAAGGGGAGGGGGAGCTTTCTTT

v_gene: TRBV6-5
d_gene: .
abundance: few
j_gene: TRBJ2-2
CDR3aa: CALMVASNTGELFF
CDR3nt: TGTGCCCTTATGGTAGCTTCGAACACCGGGGAGCTGTTTTTT

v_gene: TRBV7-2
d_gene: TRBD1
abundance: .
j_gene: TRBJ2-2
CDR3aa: CASSLGQHTGELFF
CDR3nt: TGTGCCAGCAGCTTGGGACAGCACACCGGGGAGCTGTTTTTT

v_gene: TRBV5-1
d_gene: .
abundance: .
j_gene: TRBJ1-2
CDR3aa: CASSGRAGADNYGYTF
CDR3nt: TGCGCCAGCAGCGGTCGTGCTGGGGCCGACAACTATGGCTACACCTTC

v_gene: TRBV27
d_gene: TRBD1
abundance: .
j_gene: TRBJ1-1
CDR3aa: CASSSRQGSPEAFF
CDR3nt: TGTGCCAGCAGTTCGCGACAGGGGAGCCCTGAAGCTTTCTTT

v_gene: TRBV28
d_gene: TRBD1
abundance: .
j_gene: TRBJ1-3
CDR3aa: CASSSGDRAGNTIYF
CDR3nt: TGTGCCAGCAGTTCAGGGGACAGGGCTGGAAACACCATATATTTT

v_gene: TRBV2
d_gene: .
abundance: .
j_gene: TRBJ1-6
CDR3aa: CASRSTDSVNSPLHF
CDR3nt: TGTGCCAGCAGATCGACAGACTCCGTCAATTCACCCCTCCACTTT

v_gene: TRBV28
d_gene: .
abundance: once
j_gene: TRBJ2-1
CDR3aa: CAVSGWRREHEQFF
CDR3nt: TGTGCAGTCAGCGGGTGGAGGAGGGAACATGAGCAGTTCTTC

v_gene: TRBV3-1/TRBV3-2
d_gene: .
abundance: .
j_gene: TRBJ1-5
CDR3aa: CASSQETGRNQPQHF
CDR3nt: TGTGCCAGCAGCCAAGAGACAGGTAGAAATCAGCCCCAGCATTTT

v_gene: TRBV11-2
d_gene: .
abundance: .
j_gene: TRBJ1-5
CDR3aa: CASSLGQVGNQPQHF
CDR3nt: TGTGCCAGCAGCTTAGGGCAGGTGGGCAATCAGCCCCAGCATTTT